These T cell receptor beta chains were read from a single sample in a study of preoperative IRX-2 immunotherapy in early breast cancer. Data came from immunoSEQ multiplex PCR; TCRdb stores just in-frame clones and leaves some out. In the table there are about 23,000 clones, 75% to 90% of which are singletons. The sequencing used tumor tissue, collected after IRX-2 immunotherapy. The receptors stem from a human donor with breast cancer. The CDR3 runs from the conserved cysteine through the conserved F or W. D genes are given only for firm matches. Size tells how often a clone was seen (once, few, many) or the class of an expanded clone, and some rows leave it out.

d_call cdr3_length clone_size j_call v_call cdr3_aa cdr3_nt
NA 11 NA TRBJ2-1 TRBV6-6 CASSPHNEQFF TGTGCCAGCAGCCCCCACAATGAGCAGTTCTTC
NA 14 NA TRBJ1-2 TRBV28 CASSFLKTNYGYTF TGTGCCAGCAGTTTTCTGAAGACCAACTATGGCTACACCTTC
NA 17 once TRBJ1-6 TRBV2 CASSERGAGSYNSPLHF TGTGCCAGCAGTGAAAGGGGGGCAGGCTCCTATAATTCACCCCTCCACTTT
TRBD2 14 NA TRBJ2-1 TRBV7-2 CASRTSGVSNEQFF TGTGCCAGCAGGACTAGCGGGGTTTCCAATGAGCAGTTCTTC
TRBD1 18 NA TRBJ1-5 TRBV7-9 CASSSGLQGAYSNQPQHF TGTGCCAGCAGTTCAGGTCTACAGGGGGCTTATAGCAATCAGCCCCAGCATTTT
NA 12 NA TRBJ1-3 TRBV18 CASSPETGTIYF TGTGCCAGCTCACCCGAGACGGGCACCATATATTTT
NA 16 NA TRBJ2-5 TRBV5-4 CASSPTPTGRQETQYF TGTGCCAGCAGCCCCACCCCGACAGGGAGGCAAGAGACCCAGTACTTC
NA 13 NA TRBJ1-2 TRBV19 CASSMKGDYGYTF TGTGCCAGTAGTATGAAGGGAGACTATGGCTACACCTTC
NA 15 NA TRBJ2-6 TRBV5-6 CASSSGVPGANVLTF TGTGCCAGCAGCTCAGGGGTCCCAGGGGCCAACGTCCTGACTTTC
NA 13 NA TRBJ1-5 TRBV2 CASSENENQPQHF TGTGCCAGCAGTGAAAATGAGAATCAGCCCCAGCATTTT
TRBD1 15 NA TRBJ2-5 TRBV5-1 CASSSTGQGQETQYF TGCGCCAGCAGTTCGACGGGACAGGGGCAAGAGACCCAGTACTTC
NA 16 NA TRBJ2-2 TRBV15 CAATSRDTAYTGELFF TGTGCCGCCACCAGCAGAGATACAGCTTACACCGGGGAGCTGTTTTTT
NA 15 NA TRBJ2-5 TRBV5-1 CASSLRATDQETQYF TGCGCCAGCAGCTTGCGTGCGACTGATCAAGAGACCCAGTACTTC
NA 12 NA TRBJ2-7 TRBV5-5 CASSGQGYEQYF TGTGCCAGCAGCGGTCAAGGGTACGAGCAGTACTTC
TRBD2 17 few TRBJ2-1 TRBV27 CASSFPTSGRSYNEQFF TGTGCCAGCAGTTTCCCGACTAGCGGGCGCTCCTACAATGAGCAGTTCTTC
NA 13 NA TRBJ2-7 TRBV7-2 CASSSDNHDEQYF TGTGCCAGCAGCTCCGACAACCACGACGAGCAGTACTTC
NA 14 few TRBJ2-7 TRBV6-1 CASTKEGSSYEQYF TGTGCCAGCACTAAGGAGGGGTCCTCCTACGAGCAGTACTTC
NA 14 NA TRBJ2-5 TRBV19 CASSMRQEEETQYF TGTGCCAGTAGTATGCGACAGGAAGAAGAGACCCAGTACTTC
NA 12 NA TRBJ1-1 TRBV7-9 CASRQGNTEAFF TGTGCCAGCAGACAGGGGAACACTGAAGCTTTCTTT
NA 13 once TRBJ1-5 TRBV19 CASRIGGNQPQHF TGTGCCAGTAGGATTGGGGGCAATCAGCCCCAGCATTTT
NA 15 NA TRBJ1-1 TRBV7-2 CASSLMTTMNTEAFF TGTGCCAGCAGCTTGATGACAACCATGAACACTGAAGCTTTCTTT
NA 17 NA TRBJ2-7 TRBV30 CAWSVWVPQQGLREQYF TGTGCCTGGAGTGTATGGGTTCCCCAACAGGGACTTCGGGAGCAGTACTTC
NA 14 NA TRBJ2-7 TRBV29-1 CSVGRRGHTYEQYF TGCAGCGTTGGTCGTCGGGGGCACACCTACGAGCAGTACTTC
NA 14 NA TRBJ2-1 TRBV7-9 CASSFLSGYNEQFF TGTGCCAGCAGCTTTTTGTCTGGCTACAATGAGCAGTTCTTC
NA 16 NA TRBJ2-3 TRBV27 CASSLSRGFPTDTQYF TGTGCCAGCAGTTTATCGAGGGGCTTCCCCACAGATACGCAGTATTTT
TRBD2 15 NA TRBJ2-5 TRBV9 CASSVDTGGQETQYF TGTGCCAGCAGCGTAGACACGGGGGGCCAAGAGACCCAGTACTTC
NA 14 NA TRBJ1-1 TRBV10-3 CAISEPGRGNEAFF TGTGCCATCAGTGAGCCAGGGAGGGGAAATGAAGCTTTCTTT
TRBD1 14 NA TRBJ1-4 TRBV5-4 CASSLGGVGEKLFF TGTGCCAGCAGCTTAGGGGGCGTGGGTGAAAAACTGTTTTTT
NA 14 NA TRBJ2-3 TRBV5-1 CASSLEDIVDTQYF TGCGCCAGCAGCTTGGAAGACATAGTGGATACGCAGTATTTT
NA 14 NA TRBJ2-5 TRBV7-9 CASSPSGYQETQYF TGTGCCAGCAGCCCCTCCGGGTATCAAGAGACCCAGTACTTC
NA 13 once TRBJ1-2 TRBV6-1 CASSERGGYGYTF TGTGCCAGCAGTGAGAGGGGGGGATATGGCTACACCTTC
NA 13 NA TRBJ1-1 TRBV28 CASSSGQNTEAFF TGTGCCAGCAGTTCGGGGCAGAACACTGAAGCTTTCTTT
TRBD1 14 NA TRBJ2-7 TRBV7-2 CASSPLDRVYEQYF TGTGCCAGCAGCCCCTTGGACAGGGTCTACGAGCAGTACTTC
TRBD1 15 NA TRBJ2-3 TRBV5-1 CASSPGQGGSDTQYF TGCGCCAGCAGCCCCGGACAGGGTGGGTCTGATACGCAGTATTTT
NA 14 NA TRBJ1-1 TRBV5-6 CASSFYHKNTEAFF TGTGCCAGCAGCTTTTATCATAAGAACACTGAAGCTTTCTTT
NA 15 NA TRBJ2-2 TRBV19 CASSIRIGGTGELFF TGTGCCAGTAGTATAAGGATCGGGGGTACCGGGGAGCTGTTTTTT
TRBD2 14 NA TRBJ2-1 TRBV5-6 CASSLVAGGDEQFF TGTGCCAGCAGCTTAGTAGCGGGAGGCGATGAGCAGTTCTTC
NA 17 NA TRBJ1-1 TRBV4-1 CASSQAHTGTGNTEAFF TGCGCCAGCAGCCAAGCCCATACCGGGACGGGGAACACTGAAGCTTTCTTT
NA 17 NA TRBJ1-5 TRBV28 CASKRRSNVFSNQPQHF TGTGCCAGCAAACGACGCTCAAACGTCTTTAGCAATCAGCCCCAGCATTTT